The table lists the clone carrying this T cell receptor (beta chain) with a count of one. This sample was included in a study of CD8 T cells in Susac syndrome. RNA amounts of about 0.5 to 1 ug underwent reverse transcription with random hexamers. Amplification of TCR beta CDR3 used immunoSEQ multiplex PCR across 54 Vbeta and 13 Jbeta. TCRdb ran MiXCR on the immunoSEQ multiplex PCR reads and lists one entry per CDR3 protein. Of 150,000 or so distinct CDR3 sequences detected, 85% to 95% appear once; the ten largest clones hold around 0.13%. The clonotype comes from a human donor in good health. The specimen sequenced was CD4+ T cells from PBMCs.

CDR3 amino acids: CASSRRGTHNSGNTIYF. The CDR3 DNA follows: TGTGCCAGCAGCCGTCGCGGGACACACAACTCTGGAAACACCATATATTTT. The V and J genes are TRBV14 and TRBJ1-3; D might be TRBD1 (6 bases). Germline V CDR1 and CDR2: SGHDN, FVKESK. Deletions cut 4 bases from V and 0 bases from J, with 16 bases between. This CDR3 has 17 amino acids.